This TCR beta chain was recorded in a study of CD8 T cells in ankylosing spondylitis. Germline V gene lookup returns CDR1 SQVTM and CDR2 ANQGSEA. V was pared by 3 bases and J by 2 bases, with 0 bases of the junction left unmatched. The CDR3 totals 12 residues. This clonotype occurred many times. Its antigen is not identified. Overall study results and limits: Disease-linked clones, CD8+, were relatively rare in peripheral blood. From matched ankylosing spondylitis synovial fluid, disease-linked clones were reportedly recovered at significantly enriched levels. A motif of fewer than ten highly homologous TCR beta variants was seen as apparently characteristic of ankylosing spondylitis blood.

Researchers built TCR beta libraries using quantitative 5'-RACE with molecular barcodes. MiXCR was run by TCRdb on the 5' RACE reads, yielding one entry per CDR3 protein. The table records under 200,000 distinct CDR3 sequences, 9.8% of them present only once. The V and J genes are TRBV29-1 and TRBJ2-7; TRBD1 agrees at 8 bases. The sample consisted of blood, either unsorted or a sorted T cell fraction (not recorded which). This sequence originates from a female donor with ankylosing spondylitis or in good health (not recorded which). The CDR3 DNA reads as TGCAGCGTTGAGGACAGGGCCTACGAGCAGTACTTC. Its protein is CSVEDRAYEQYF.